The next 25 T cell receptor beta chains were all read from a single sample in a study of blood T cell repertoires in COVID-19. Only in-frame clones appear in the TCRdb table, and some are missing; sequencing was by immunoSEQ multiplex PCR. Of some 350,000 clones listed, 80% to 90% are singletons. What was sequenced was peripheral blood. These receptors originate from a woman aged 45-60 years with COVID-19, enrolled during active disease.

This chain links TRBV20-1 with TRBJ2-1; 8 bases agree with TRBD2. The CDR3 loop spans 11 amino acids. CDR1 DFQATT and CDR2 SNEGSKA come from the germline V gene (reference sequence). The V and J ends lost 4 bases and 8 bases, in that order; junction bases with no gene match: 1. CDR3 sequence reads: CSAKREYEQFF. CDR3 nucleotide sequence: TGCAGTGCTAAGCGGGAGTATGAGCAGTTCTTC.

The rearrangement links TRBV12-5 to TRBJ1-5, with a tentative D call TRBD1 (5 bases). Germline CDR1 is LGHNT and CDR2 is FRNRAP. The CDR3 length is 13 residues. V was trimmed by 6 bases and J by 5 bases, leaving 11 bases between them. CDR3 DNA: TGTGCTAGTGGCCCGGACACCTATCAGCCCCAGCATTTT. Translating gives CASGPDTYQPQHF. The full variable domain, completed using reference TRBV12-5 and TRBJ1-5, is DARVTQTPRHKVTEMGQEVTMRCQPILGHNTVFWYRQTMMQGLELLAYFRNRAPLDDSGMPKDRFSAEMPDATLATLKIQPSEPRDSAVYFCASGPDTYQPQHFGDGTRLSIL.

This sequence joins TRBV6-4 and TRBJ1-1; a weak D match, TRBD1 (5 bases). Germline assignment: CDR1 MRHNA and CDR2 SNTAGT. The V end lost 5 bases, the J end lost 2 bases, and 12 bases lay between the germline ends. CDR3 size: 14 residues. CDR3: CASSLDRYNTEAFF. As DNA, the CDR3 is TGTGCCAGCAGTCTAGACAGATACAACACTGAAGCTTTCTTT.

The V call is TRBV5-1, the J call TRBJ2-2; TRBD1 matches 9 bases. Germline V lookup: CDR1 SGHRS, CDR2 YFSETQ. V lost 4 bases to trimming and J lost 5 bases; unmatched junction nucleotides: 9. This CDR3 is 16 amino acids long. In nucleotides, the CDR3 is TGCGCCAGCAGCCCCGGACAGGGGTTCGGGACCGGGGAGCTGTTTTTT. Protein: CASSPGQGFGTGELFF.

The chain uses TRBV12-3 or TRBV12-4 and TRBJ1-1; D ambiguous. CDR3 size: 12 residues. Trimming stripped 6 bases from V and 7 bases from J, with 12 bases between. CDR3 loop: CASSPGVIEAFF. For the CDR3, the DNA is TGTGCCAGCAGCCCCGGAGTGATTGAAGCTTTCTTT.

The chain employs TRBV5-4 and TRBJ2-3; 9 positions match TRBD1. The V segment lost 4 bases and the J segment 3 bases; nucleotides outside the gene matches: 6. The CDR3 contains 15 residues. The germline CDR1 and CDR2 sequences are SGHNT and YYREEE (reference sequence). The CDR3 nucleotides read TGTGCCAGCAGCACTCCGGGACAGGGAACAGATACGCAGTATTTT. Amino acid sequence: CASSTPGQGTDTQYF.

This chain uses TRBV3-1 (or the pseudogene TRBV3-2) with TRBJ2-3; D gene uncertain. Trimming removed 2 bases at V and 8 bases at J, with 8 bases between. CDR3 length: 12 amino acids. Germline CDR1 is LGHDT and CDR2 is YNNKEL (reference sequence). CDR3 sequence (DNA): TGTGCCAGCAGCCAATACAGAAGTACGCAGTATTTT. It encodes CASSQYRSTQYF.

The chain is built from TRBV2 and TRBJ2-2; 7 bases agree with TRBD1. V lost 6 bases, J lost 6 bases, and 7 bases stayed unmatched. The CDR3 is 14 residues long. Germline V lookup: CDR1 SNHLY, CDR2 FYNNEI. CDR3 nucleotides: TGTGCCAGCAGAGAGATAACAGGGGCCGGGGAGCTGTTTTTT. It codes for CASREITGAGELFF.

This clone has just one count. The chain has TRBV4-3 and TRBJ2-3; D perhaps matches TRBD2 (5 bases). Germline CDR1 is LGHNA and CDR2 is YSLEER. V lost 0 bases, J lost 0 bases, and 13 bases lay in between. CDR3 length equals 17 residues. CDR3 DNA: TGCGCCAGCAGCCAAGACGAGGGAACGGCTAGCACAGATACGCAGTATTTT. Translating gives CASSQDEGTASTDTQYF.

The chain joins TRBV12-3 or TRBV12-4 to TRBJ2-7; D possibly corresponds to TRBD1 (5 bases). This CDR3 region has 11 residues. V shed 2 bases and J shed 6 bases, with 5 bases lying between them. CDR3 loop: CASSLRGEQYF. The CDR3 DNA sequence: TGTGCCAGCAGTTTAAGGGGCGAGCAGTACTTC.

The chain joins TRBV5-6 to TRBJ2-1; 8 positions match TRBD2. This CDR3 comprises 16 residues. Germline V gives CDR1 SGHDT, CDR2 YYEEEE. The ends lost 0 bases at V and 7 bases at J; junction bases unmatched: 9. As DNA, the CDR3 is TGTGCCAGCAGCTTGGCCGAGCGGGAGTATCTGAATGAGCAGTTCTTC. This gives the protein CASSLAEREYLNEQFF.

This clone is a singleton in its sample. This rearrangement joins TRBV4-2 to TRBJ2-1; possible D gene TRBD2, 6 bases. CDR1 is LGHNA, CDR2 YNFKEQ, per germline. The CDR3 is 14 residues long. The V and J ends lost 4 bases and 8 bases respectively, with 15 bases between them. CDR3 sequence: CASSPKLGRHEQFF. The CDR3 DNA reads TGTGCCAGCAGCCCGAAACTAGGGAGGCATGAGCAGTTCTTC.

The chain has TRBV9 and TRBJ2-1; perhaps TRBD1 as D (6 bases). Between the trimmed V and J ends, which lost 3 bases and 4 bases, there was a span of 26 bases. CDR1 and CDR2 (germline): SGDLS, YYNGEE. The CDR3 totals 19 residues. DNA for the CDR3: TGTGCCAGCAGCGCCAACAGCGGACAGAACCTGATCATATACAATGAGCAGTTCTTC. It codes for CASSANSGQNLIIYNEQFF.

The rearrangement uses TRBV11-1 and TRBJ1-1; D gene uncertain. This CDR3 has 15 residues. Trimming removed 6 bases at V and 1 base at J, with 15 bases between. The germline V gene encodes CDR1 SGHAT and CDR2 FQDESV (reference sequence). In DNA form, the CDR3 reads TGTGCCAGCAGTCTCAGGTGGCGGGGGAACACTGAAGCTTTCTTT. Its translation: CASSLRWRGNTEAFF.

V gene TRBV27 combines with J gene TRBJ2-2, with 11 bases that match TRBD2. The CDR3 consists of 15 residues. With V trimmed by 7 bases and J by 2 bases, 3 bases remained unmatched. The germline V gene encodes CDR1 MNHEY and CDR2 SMNVEV (reference sequence). The CDR3 is CASNLAGGNTGELFF. Here the CDR3 DNA reads TGTGCCAGCAACCTAGCGGGAGGAAACACCGGGGAGCTGTTTTTT.

The table lists this clone with a few counts. The rearrangement links TRBV11-3 to TRBJ1-1, with a tentative D call TRBD1 (6 bases). Germline CDR1 SGHNT, CDR2 YENEEA. The CDR3 has 13 amino acids. Trimming cost V 6 bases and J 0 bases, with 8 bases left between them. The CDR3 sequence is CASSTGLNTEAFF. In DNA form, the CDR3 reads TGTGCCAGCAGTACAGGGCTGAACACTGAAGCTTTCTTT.

This chain connects TRBV7-2 to TRBJ2-1; no clear D. The V and J ends lost 5 bases and 1 base respectively, with 12 bases between them. The CDR3 has 15 residues. Germline lookup yields CDR1 SGHTA and CDR2 FQGNSA. CDR3 in DNA: TGTGCCAGCAGCCCACACCTCCAGTCCTACAATGAGCAGTTCTTC. Protein sequence: CASSPHLQSYNEQFF. The full variable domain, rest sourced from reference TRBV7-2 and TRBJ2-1, is GAGVSQSPSNKVTEKGKDVELRCDPISGHTALYWYRQSLGQGLEFLIYFQGNSAPDKSGLPSDRFSAERTGGSVSTLTIQRTQQEDSAVYLCASSPHLQSYNEQFFGPGTRLTVL.

V and J are TRBV3-1 (or the pseudogene TRBV3-2) and TRBJ2-7, with 10 bases aligning to TRBD2. CDR1 is LGHDT, CDR2 YNNKEL, per germline (reference sequence). This CDR3 spans 17 amino acids. The trim removed 1 base at V and 2 bases at J, leaving 8 bases unmatched. CDR3 DNA sequence: TGTGCCAGCAGCCAAGCGAGAGCGGGAGGGCCCCCCTACGAGCAGTACTTC. Protein product: CASSQARAGGPPYEQYF.

The chain uses TRBV23-1 and TRBJ1-4; D call uncertain. TRBV23-1 is marked as an open reading frame, function uncertain. This CDR3 spans 18 amino acids. V lost 0 bases to trimming and J lost 2 bases, with 16 bases between them. The CDR3 DNA follows: TGCGCCAGCAGTCAATCGTGGATACTAGAGACGACTAATGAAAAACTGTTTTTT. Amino acids: CASSQSWILETTNEKLFF.

The chain couples TRBV2 to TRBJ2-5, with TRBD2 matching 13 bases. V shed 6 bases, J shed 4 bases, and the junction held 8 bases outside the gene matches. Per germline, CDR1 SNHLY and CDR2 FYNNEI. CDR3 size: 16 residues. Here the CDR3 reads CASSDLRLAGGETQYF. The CDR3 DNA reads TGTGCCAGCAGCGACTTGAGACTAGCGGGAGGAGAGACCCAGTACTTC.

The chain links TRBV11-3 to TRBJ2-3; no clear D. The CDR3 loop spans 14 amino acids. V was pared by 8 bases and J by 2 bases, with 14 bases between. Germline V gives CDR1 SGHNT, CDR2 YENEEA. CDR3 amino acids: CASASVDPTDTQYF. CDR3 bases: TGTGCCAGCGCGTCGGTCGATCCCACAGATACGCAGTATTTT. Based on the CDR3 plus reference TRBV11-3 and TRBJ2-3, the full variable domain is EAGVVQSPRYKIIEKKQPVAFWCNPISGHNTLYWYLQNLGQGPELLIRYENEEAVDDSQLPKDRFSAERLKGVDSTLKIQPAELGDSAVYLCASASVDPTDTQYFGPGTRLTVL.

The chain joins TRBV5-1 to TRBJ1-6, with 9 bases identical to TRBD1. Germline V gene sequence: CDR1 SGHRS, CDR2 YFSETQ. The CDR3 runs 16 residues. V shed 3 bases, J shed 9 bases, and the junction held 10 bases outside the gene matches. The chain's CDR3 is CASSSQGQGISSPLHF. DNA for the CDR3: TGCGCCAGCAGCTCCCAAGGACAGGGGATAAGTTCACCCCTCCACTTT.

The chain combines TRBV6-6 with TRBJ1-1; 7 nucleotides line up with TRBD1. The V segment lost 2 bases and the J segment 5 bases; nucleotides outside the gene matches: 5. Germline CDR1 MNHNY, CDR2 SVGAGI (reference sequence). The CDR3 has 14 amino acids. The CDR3 sequence: CASSYGAGGTEAFF. CDR3 DNA: TGTGCCAGCAGTTACGGGGCAGGGGGAACTGAAGCTTTCTTT.

This clone was recorded only once. The chain couples TRBV20-1 to TRBJ2-5; no firm D call. This CDR3 is 11 amino acids long. Trimming took 0 bases from V and 9 from J, leaving 8 bases between them. The V gene's germline CDR1 is DFQATT and CDR2 SNEGSKA (reference sequence). The CDR3 protein is CSARDLISQYF. The DNA of the CDR3 is TGCAGTGCTAGAGATTTAATTTCCCAGTACTTC.

J is TRBJ1-3 and V is TRBV5-1, with D possibly being TRBD1 (5 bases). Trimming took off 0 bases at V and 0 bases at J, with 10 bases between the two ends. This CDR3 has 16 amino acids. Germline V gives CDR1 SGHRS, CDR2 YFSETQ. The CDR3 reads CASSLVVGGSGNTIYF. CDR3 bases: TGCGCCAGCAGCTTGGTGGTGGGGGGCTCTGGAAACACCATATATTTT.